The 21 T cell receptor beta chains given below trace back to one sample, sequenced in a study of blood T cell repertoires in COVID-19. Generated by immunoSEQ multiplex PCR, the TCRdb table keeps only in-frame clones and is missing some. The data contain 350,000 to 450,000 clones, 85% of them singletons. Input material: peripheral blood. All receptors come from a woman under 30 with acute or convalescent COVID-19.

The chain uses TRBV12-3 or TRBV12-4 and TRBJ1-1, with D uncertain. Trimming cost V 2 bases and J 2 bases, with 6 bases left between them. The CDR3 has 13 amino acids. The CDR3 DNA follows: TGTGCCAGCAGTTTAAATCTTAACACTGAAGCTTTCTTT. Translated, it gives CASSLNLNTEAFF.

In this sample, this clone turned up many times. This CDR3 is also generated by other DNA sequences in the sample. The chain combines TRBV6-1 with TRBJ1-2; D call uncertain. Trimming pared 0 bases from V and 4 bases from J, leaving 9 bases between. CDR1 is MNHNS and CDR2 is SASEGT in the germline V gene. The CDR3 runs to 14 residues. The CDR3 region is CASSEAGEAYGYTF. CDR3 nucleotide sequence: TGTGCCAGCAGTGAAGCGGGAGAGGCCTATGGCTACACCTTC.

The gene calls are TRBV9 and TRBJ2-3; TRBD1 is a possible D gene (5 bases). Germline-derived CDR1 and CDR2 are SGDLS and YYNGEE. V gave up 1 base and J gave up 5 bases, with 23 bases separating them. The CDR3 has 18 residues. In DNA, the CDR3 is TGTGCCAGCAGCGTAATGGACATCACGGTTGCCCCACGAGATACGCAGTATTTT. Its protein is CASSVMDITVAPRDTQYF. Together with reference TRBV9 and TRBJ2-3, the CDR3 gives the full variable domain: DSGVTQTPKHLITATGQRVTLRCSPRSGDLSVYWYQQSLDQGLQFLIQYYNGEERAKGNILERFSAQQFPDLHSELNLSSLELGDSALYFCASSVMDITVAPRDTQYFGPGTRLTVL.

The gene calls are TRBV7-9 and TRBJ1-1, with D hard to call. The ends were cut back, 5 bases at V and 2 bases at J, with 9 bases in the middle. Germline V gives CDR1 SEHNR, CDR2 FQNEAQ (reference sequence). The CDR3 is made up of 13 amino acids. The CDR3 nucleotides are TGTGCCAGCAGCCCCCCCAGAAACACTGAAGCTTTCTTT. As protein: CASSPPRNTEAFF.

This chain links TRBV6-5 with TRBJ1-2; D is perhaps TRBD1 (6 bases). Trimming left V 4 bases short and J 7 bases short, with 19 bases between. This CDR3 contains 15 residues. Germline V CDR1 and CDR2: MNHEY, SVGAGI. This CDR3 reads CASSSNGQSYFGYTF. The CDR3 DNA sequence: TGTGCCAGCAGTTCCAATGGACAGTCGTACTTTGGCTACACCTTC.

The genes are TRBV2 and TRBJ1-1; TRBD1 matches 9 bases. Germline values: CDR1 SNHLY, CDR2 FYNNEI. This CDR3 is 20 amino acids long. Trimming removed 7 bases from V and 0 bases from J; junction bases left unmatched: 21. CDR3 sequence (DNA): TGTGCCAGCACTAGCCTCGGGACAGGGTTATCCTCGGGGATGAACACTGAAGCTTTCTTT. Translating it yields CASTSLGTGLSSGMNTEAFF.

The V call is TRBV9, the J call TRBJ1-1; TRBD1 aligns across 11 bases. The germline V gene has CDR1 SGDLS and CDR2 YYNGEE. The CDR3 is 16 amino acids. After removal of 0 bases from V and 3 bases from J, the junction contained 4 bases not matched to a gene. As DNA, the CDR3 is TGTGCCAGCAGCGTAGGGACAGGGGGCGAGTACACTGAAGCTTTCTTT. Translating gives CASSVGTGGEYTEAFF.

The chain combines TRBV12-3 or TRBV12-4 with TRBJ1-6, with 8 bases lining up with TRBD1. The CDR3 loop spans 13 amino acids. V trimming: 5 bases; J trimming: 11 bases; junction bases outside the gene matches: 5. The CDR3 protein is CASSADRGAPLHF. The DNA of the CDR3 is TGTGCCAGCAGTGCAGACAGGGGCGCACCCCTCCACTTT.

In this sample, this clone turned up once. The J gene is TRBJ2-1, the V gene TRBV28, with a tentative D call TRBD2 (6 bases). CDR3 length: 16 amino acids. Trimming cost V 8 bases and J 3 bases, with 20 bases left between them. Per germline, CDR1 MDHEN and CDR2 SYDVKM. CDR3 DNA: TGTGCCAGCGGCTGGGTGCGGGAACCCCACTACAATGAGCAGTTCTTC. This encodes CASGWVREPHYNEQFF.

The chain carries TRBV6-6 and TRBJ1-3, with D possibly matching TRBD1 (6 bases). V was pared by 7 bases and J by 4 bases, with 23 bases between. CDR1 and CDR2 from the germline V gene are MNHNY and SVGAGI (reference sequence). The CDR3 runs to 17 residues. CDR3 sequence: CASTRSTGTLSGNTIYF. CDR3 DNA sequence: TGTGCCAGCACTCGCTCAACCGGGACACTAAGCGGAAACACCATATATTTT.

The V and J genes are TRBV2 and TRBJ2-2, with 11 bases aligning to TRBD2. CDR1 is SNHLY and CDR2 is FYNNEI in the germline V gene. The CDR3 sequence is 16 residues long. The V gene end was trimmed by 4 bases and the J gene end by 4 bases; junction bases not matched to a gene: 5. The CDR3 loop reads CASSGGTSGITGELFF. The CDR3 DNA sequence: TGTGCCAGCAGTGGAGGGACTAGCGGAATCACCGGGGAGCTGTTTTTT.

This rearrangement joins TRBV2 to TRBJ1-3, with D hard to call. Trimming cost V 1 base and J 0 bases, with 7 bases left between them. This CDR3 is built from 15 residues. Germline-derived CDR1 and CDR2 are SNHLY and FYNNEI. Here the CDR3 reads CASSEGSFSGNTIYF. Here the CDR3 DNA reads TGTGCCAGCAGTGAAGGAAGCTTCTCTGGAAACACCATATATTTT.

This clone has only one observation. V and J are TRBV3-1 (or the pseudogene TRBV3-2) and TRBJ1-2; TRBD1 aligns across 9 bases. Losses at the gene ends were 0 bases for V and 6 bases for J; bases not matched to a gene: 14. This CDR3 comprises 18 residues. The V gene's germline CDR1 is LGHDT and CDR2 YNNKEL (reference sequence). CDR3 coding DNA: TGTGCCAGCAGCCAAGATTCAGGACAGGGGATTCGGCTAAATGGCTACACCTTC. It yields the protein CASSQDSGQGIRLNGYTF.

This clone was detected only a few times. The chain links TRBV11-2 to TRBJ2-3; TRBD2 might be the D (6 bases). The CDR3 runs 15 residues. Trimming left V 0 bases short and J 5 bases short, with 12 bases between. CDR1 and CDR2 (germline): SGHAT, FQNNGV. The CDR3 spells CASSLEVNSGDTQYF. CDR3 nucleotides: TGTGCCAGCAGCTTAGAGGTAAATAGCGGAGATACGCAGTATTTT.

CDR3 DNA sequence: TGTGCCAGTATCTGGAAGGGGGCCGGCTATGGCTACACCTTC. Translation: CASIWKGAGYGYTF. J is TRBJ1-2 and V is TRBV19; TRBD1 aligns across 7 bases. Per the germline V gene, CDR1 is LNHDA and CDR2 is SQIVND (reference sequence). V shed 7 bases and J 4 bases; nucleotides not matched to a gene: 9. The length of the CDR3 is 14 residues.

The V call is TRBV7-9, the J call TRBJ2-3, with 7 bases that match TRBD1. The CDR3 has 14 residues. V was clipped by 3 bases and J by 3 bases; unmatched bases: 3. The V gene's germline CDR1 is SEHNR and CDR2 FQNEAQ (reference sequence). Written as DNA, the CDR3 is TGTGCCAGCAGCTTCGACAGGGTGACAGATACGCAGTATTTT. This codes for CASSFDRVTDTQYF. Drawing the rest from reference TRBV7-9 and TRBJ2-3, the complete variable domain is DTGVSQNPRHKITKRGQNVTFRCDPISEHNRLYWYRQTLGQGPEFLTYFQNEAQLEKSRLLSDRFSAERPKGSFSTLEIQRTEQGDSAMYLCASSFDRVTDTQYFGPGTRLTVL.

This clone was seen once. The chain employs TRBV28 and TRBJ2-5; 9 bases map to TRBD2. Unmatched junction bases numbered 10, after V lost 3 bases and J lost 5 bases. Germline CDR1 reads MDHEN; CDR2 reads SYDVKM. The CDR3 is 16 residues long. The CDR3: CASSLVAGGLPETQYF. The CDR3 DNA reads TGTGCCAGCAGTTTGGTTGCGGGAGGGCTCCCCGAGACCCAGTACTTC. Filled out from reference TRBV28 and TRBJ2-5, the complete variable domain reads DVKVTQSSRYLVKRTGEKVFLECVQDMDHENMFWYRQDPGLGLRLIYFSYDVKMKEKGDIPEGYSVSREKKERFSLILESASTNQTSMYLCASSLVAGGLPETQYFGPGTRLLVL.

The chain employs TRBV28 and TRBJ2-5; 7 bases map to TRBD2. CDR1 is MDHEN and CDR2 is SYDVKM in the germline V gene. The V and J ends lost 6 bases and 1 base, in that order; junction bases with no gene match: 17. This CDR3 contains 18 residues. The CDR3 region has the DNA TGTGCCAGCAGCGCCTTATTTGGAACGGGAGGTTCCCAAGAGACCCAGTACTTC. This codes for CASSALFGTGGSQETQYF.

The chain employs TRBV25-1 and TRBJ2-6; D not certain. The V gene's germline CDR1 is MGHDK and CDR2 SYGVNS. The ends were cut back, 3 bases at V and 1 base at J, with 4 bases in the middle. The CDR3 is 14 amino acids. The CDR3 reads CASSDGSGANVLTF. For the CDR3, the DNA is TGTGCCAGCAGTGACGGGTCTGGGGCCAACGTCCTGACTTTC.

The gene calls are TRBV14 and TRBJ2-5; D not certain. The germline V gene encodes CDR1 SGHDN and CDR2 FVKESK. The CDR3 runs to 15 residues. V was shortened by 0 bases and J by 0 bases, with 8 bases between the two germline ends. The DNA of the CDR3 is TGTGCCAGCAGCCAAGATCAGGCCTACCAAGAGACCCAGTACTTC. As protein: CASSQDQAYQETQYF.

This rearrangement joins TRBV3-1 (or the pseudogene TRBV3-2) to TRBJ1-6, with a possible D match to TRBD1 (6 bases). Per germline, CDR1 LGHDT and CDR2 YNNKEL (reference sequence). V lost 2 bases, J lost 7 bases, and 9 bases lay in between. The CDR3 spans 14 residues. The CDR3 loop reads CASSQQGLNSPLHF. For the CDR3, the DNA is TGTGCCAGCAGCCAACAGGGGCTAAATTCACCCCTCCACTTT.